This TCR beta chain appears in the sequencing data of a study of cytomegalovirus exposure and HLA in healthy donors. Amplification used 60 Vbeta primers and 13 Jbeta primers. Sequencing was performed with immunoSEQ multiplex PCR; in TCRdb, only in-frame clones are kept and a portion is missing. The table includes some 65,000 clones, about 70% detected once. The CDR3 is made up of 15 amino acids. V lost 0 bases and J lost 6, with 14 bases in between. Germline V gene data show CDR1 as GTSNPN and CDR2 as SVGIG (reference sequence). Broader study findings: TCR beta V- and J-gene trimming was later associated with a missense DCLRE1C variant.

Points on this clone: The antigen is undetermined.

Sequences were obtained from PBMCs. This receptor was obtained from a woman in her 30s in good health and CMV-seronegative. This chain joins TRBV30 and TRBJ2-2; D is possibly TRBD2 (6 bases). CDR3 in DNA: TGTGCCTGGAGTGTGGCCGGACTAAACTCCGGGGAGCTGTTTTTT. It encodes CAWSVAGLNSGELFF.